This TCR beta chain comes out of a study of response to subunit inactivated influenza vaccine (dated by TCRdb to about 2018). Study-level background: Deep quantitative profiling of the T cell receptor repertoire was used in the study to follow responses to a trivalent subunit inactivated influenza vaccine. On the study overall, not on this receptor specifically: According to the authors, only a limited number of new T cells may be recruited by each seasonal influenza vaccination.

CDR1 MDHEN and CDR2 SYDVKM are derived from the germline V gene. V is clipped by 2 bases and J by 8 bases, and the sequence between their germline boundaries is 13 bases long. The CDR3 numbers 14 residues from cysteine through phenylalanine. The entry retains the CDR3 DNA only, 42 bases that are in frame from base 1. What the time point label conveys for this sample: more than 40 days after influenza vaccine administration. Receptor libraries were prepared by RT-PCR. The sequencer was an Illumina HiSeq 2500. Starting from the raw public reads, TCRdb applied fastp trimming at Q25, assembled clones with MiXCR and retained in-frame beta chains. Entries are consolidated by CDR3 protein sequence, retaining the most common genes and DNA. The sample table lists approximately 530,000 distinct CDR3 sequences, about an eighth of them with a count of one. Of the sample, around 13% is held by the ten largest clones.

Details on this clonotype: This receptor's antigen is unknown. No qualities accompany the bases; no much larger clone lies one base away.

The TCR sequence derives from a man over 45 who received an inactivated influenza vaccine. Donor details come from another sample of the same person, matched by shared clones. Here the chain combines TRBV28 and TRBJ2-1, with TRBD2 tentatively as D gene (5 bases match). Here the sequenced sample was PBMCs from blood, taken roughly 6 weeks after vaccination. The CDR3 region: CASSLRYTRDEQFF. The nucleotide sequence reads TGTGCCAGCAGTTTAAGGTACACGAGGGATGAGCAGTTCTTC. With the rest looked up from the reference TRBV28 and TRBJ2-1 genes rather than sequenced, the full variable domain is DVKVTQSSRYLVKRTGEKVFLECVQDMDHENMFWYRQDPGLGLRLIYFSYDVKMKEKGDIPEGYSVSREKKERFSLILESASTNQTSMYLCASSLRYTRDEQFFGPGTRLTVL.